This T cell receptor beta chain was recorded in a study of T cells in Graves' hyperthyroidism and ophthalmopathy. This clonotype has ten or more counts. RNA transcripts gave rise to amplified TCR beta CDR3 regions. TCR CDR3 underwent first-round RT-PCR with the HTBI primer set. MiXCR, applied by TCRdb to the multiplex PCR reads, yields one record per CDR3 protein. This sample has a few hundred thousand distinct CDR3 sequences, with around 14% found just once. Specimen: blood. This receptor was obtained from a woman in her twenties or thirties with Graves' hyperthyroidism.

The CDR3 nucleotides read TGTGCCAGCAGTCGACCGAACTCTAGACAGGCGGGAGAAGGGCTCCACGAGCAGTACTTC. Translating gives CASSRPNSRQAGEGLHEQYF. The chain links TRBV12-3 or TRBV12-4 to TRBJ2-7; tentative D call: TRBD2 (7 bases). The V end lost 5 bases, the J end lost 5 bases, and 34 bases lay between the germline ends. This CDR3 is built from 20 residues.